This TCR beta chain was identified in a study of T cells after yellow fever vaccination. Overall study: Low-cell-number fractions were prepared with SMART-Seq v4 Ultra Low Input.

Worth noting for this clonotype: Its antigen is still unknown.

Study-wide results and caveats: Some clonotypes were seen in both the CD4 and the CD8 compartments. These made up a small share and likely arose from convergent recombination. Booster sampling recovered most clones from primary vaccination (roughly 97% CD4, 80% to 90% CD8).

The V and J ends lost 4 bases and 7 bases respectively, with 11 bases between them. Germline V lookup: CDR1 SEHNR, CDR2 FQNEAQ (reference sequence). This CDR3 contains 13 residues. 5'RACE template switching produced TCR cDNA carrying a universal primer site and UMIs. MiXCR, applied by TCRdb to the 5' RACE reads, yields one record per CDR3 protein. The data hold about 580,000 distinct CDR3 sequences, with approximately 16% observed a single time. The rearrangement joins TRBV7-9 to TRBJ2-4; a possible D gene is TRBD2 (5 bases). The TCR sequence derives from a man between 18 and 35 years old who received the YFV17D yellow fever vaccine. The source material was PBMCs, sampled less than 6 days after the first yellow fever vaccination. The CDR3 DNA reads TGTGCCAGCAGCTGGACTCCGGGCAACATTCAGTACTTC. Its protein is CASSWTPGNIQYF.